The sequence of this TCR beta chain was determined in a study of CD8+ T cells in alopecia areata (dated by TCRdb to between 2017 and 2018). The study in broad terms: In both human patients and the C3H/HeJ mouse model, the study applied high-throughput TCRbeta sequencing to look at T cell clonal expansion in alopecia areata. Human TCRbeta sequencing covered scalp tissue and sorted CD4+ and CD8+ peripheral blood T cells from patchy and totalis/universalis alopecia areata patients and healthy controls. RNA was extracted with the PAXgene miRNA kit for fixed scalp, the miRNeasy kit for PBMCs, and the RNeasy kit for mouse skin. Scalp clonality was compared across normal scalp (n=4), patchy alopecia areata scalp (n=8), and alopecia totalis/universalis scalp (n=8). immunoSEQ multiplex PCR using 35 Vbeta forward primers and 13 Jbeta reverse primers was used to amplify TCRbeta CDR3 regions. Points the paper makes about the study in general: Resident alphabeta T cells in normal human skin are also sequenced, complicating scalp TCR repertoire analysis, unlike mouse skin dominated by gammadelta T cells. Lesional scalp, especially in alopecia totalis/universalis, showed higher clonality and more expanded CD8+ clones than normal scalp, suggesting antigenic drive. Compared with mice, TCR sequences shared between patients were less clear, possibly partly because of HLA diversity across the patient population.

Library creation used the immunoSEQ multiplex PCR assay. RNA was extracted from all samples and reverse transcribed into cDNA as template for TCR sequencing. First-strand cDNA was synthesized using SuperScript III with a 2:1 mix of oligo-dT and random hexamers. A synthetic immune receptor repertoire was used to gauge amplification bias, and whatever bias remained was removed computationally. As for the original processing: After raw reads were preprocessed to remove errors, the CDR3 was defined following IMGT conventions as running from the conserved cysteine to phenylalanine. To get clonality, Shannon entropy was normalized by log2 of the number of productive unique TCRs and the result was subtracted from 1. Whether each scalp clone was CD4 or CD8 was inferred by checking scalp TCRbeta sequences against the CD4 and CD8 repertoires from sorted blood. The clones in this table, taken by TCRdb from immuneACCESS, are in-frame only. Not every clone is retained; where verified, under half of the shortfall comes from an unresolved V gene, and the cause of the rest is unknown. The DNA gave D and trimming, while V, J and clone size come from that table. Within this sample are about 110,000 clones, with approximately 59% of them counted one time only. The top ten clonotypes cover about 20% of the sample.

PBMCs were isolated by density centrifugation and stained for CD3, CD4 and CD8, and CD4+ and CD8+ T cells were sorted on a FACSAria. Unaffected controls provided scalp biopsies and blood samples. Relative to germline, V is 0 bases shorter and J is 4 bases shorter, with 7 bases between their ends. CDR1 MNHEY and CDR2 SMNVEV are derived from the germline V gene (reference sequence). The CDR3 sequence holds 14 residues, the cysteine and phenylalanine included. CDR3 DNA only is kept here, 42 bases in frame from base 1. This clone has only one observation. Its antigen has not been determined. The input lacks base qualities; no much larger clone sits a single base away.

The sequenced sample was CD8+ T cells sorted from blood. This TCR was sampled from a human donor in good health. This sequence uses TRBV27 and TRBJ2-1; the D gene identity is not certain. CDR3 protein: CASSLSAIYNEQFF. The DNA reads TGTGCCAGCAGTTTATCGGCCATATACAATGAGCAGTTCTTC.